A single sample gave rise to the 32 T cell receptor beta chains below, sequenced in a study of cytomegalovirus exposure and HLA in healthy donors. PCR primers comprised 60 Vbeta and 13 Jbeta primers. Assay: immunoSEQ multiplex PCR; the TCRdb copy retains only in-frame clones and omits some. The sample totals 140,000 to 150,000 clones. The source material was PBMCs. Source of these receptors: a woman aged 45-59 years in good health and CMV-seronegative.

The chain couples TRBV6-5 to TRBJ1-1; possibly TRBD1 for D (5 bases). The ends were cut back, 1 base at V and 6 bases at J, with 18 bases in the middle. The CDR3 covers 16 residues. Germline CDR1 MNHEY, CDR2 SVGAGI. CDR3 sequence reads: CASSYLSLRGFPEAFF. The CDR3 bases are TGTGCCAGCAGTTACTTATCCCTTAGGGGCTTCCCTGAAGCTTTCTTT.

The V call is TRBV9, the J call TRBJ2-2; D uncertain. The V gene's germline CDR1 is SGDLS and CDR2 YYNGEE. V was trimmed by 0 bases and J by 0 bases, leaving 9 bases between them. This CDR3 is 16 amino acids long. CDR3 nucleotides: TGTGCCAGCAGCGTAGGTAGACTCGCGAACACCGGGGAGCTGTTTTTT. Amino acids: CASSVGRLANTGELFF.

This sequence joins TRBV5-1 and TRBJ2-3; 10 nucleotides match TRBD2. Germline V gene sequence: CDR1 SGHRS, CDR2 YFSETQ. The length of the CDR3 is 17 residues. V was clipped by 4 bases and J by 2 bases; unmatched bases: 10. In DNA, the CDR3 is TGCGCCAGCAGCAACCCTGCCGGACTAGCGGACACAGATACGCAGTATTTT. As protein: CASSNPAGLADTDTQYF.

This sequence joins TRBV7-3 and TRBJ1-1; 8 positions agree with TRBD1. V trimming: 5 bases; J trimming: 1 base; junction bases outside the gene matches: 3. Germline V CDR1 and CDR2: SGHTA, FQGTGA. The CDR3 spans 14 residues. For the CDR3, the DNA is TGTGCCAGCAGCCCGACAGGGGCGAACACTGAAGCTTTCTTT. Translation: CASSPTGANTEAFF.

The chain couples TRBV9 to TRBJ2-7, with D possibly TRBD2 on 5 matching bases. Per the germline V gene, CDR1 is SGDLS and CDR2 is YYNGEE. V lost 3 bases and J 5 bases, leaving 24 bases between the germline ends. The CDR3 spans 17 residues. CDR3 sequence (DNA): TGTGCCAGCAGCGCCGCCCTTGGAGCGGAGCCCACGAACGAGCAGTACTTC. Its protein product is CASSAALGAEPTNEQYF.

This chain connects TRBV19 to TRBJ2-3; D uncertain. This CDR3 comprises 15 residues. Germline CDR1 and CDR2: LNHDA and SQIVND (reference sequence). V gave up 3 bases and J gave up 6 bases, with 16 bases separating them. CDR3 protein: CASSISQTGADTQYF. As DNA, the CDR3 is TGTGCCAGTAGTATTTCTCAGACTGGCGCGGATACGCAGTATTTT.

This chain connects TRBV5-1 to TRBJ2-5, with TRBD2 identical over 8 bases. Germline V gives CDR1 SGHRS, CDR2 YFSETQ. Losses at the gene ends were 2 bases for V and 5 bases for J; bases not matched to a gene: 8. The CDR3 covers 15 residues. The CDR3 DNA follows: TGCGCCAGCAGCTTTAACCGGGGGGGTCAGGAGACCCAGTACTTC. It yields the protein CASSFNRGGQETQYF.

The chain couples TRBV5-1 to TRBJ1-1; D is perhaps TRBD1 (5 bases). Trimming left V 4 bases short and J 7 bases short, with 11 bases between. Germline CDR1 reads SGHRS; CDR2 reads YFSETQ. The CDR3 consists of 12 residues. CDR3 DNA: TGCGCCAGCAGCCAGGGAAGAAGTGAAGCTTTCTTT. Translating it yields CASSQGRSEAFF.

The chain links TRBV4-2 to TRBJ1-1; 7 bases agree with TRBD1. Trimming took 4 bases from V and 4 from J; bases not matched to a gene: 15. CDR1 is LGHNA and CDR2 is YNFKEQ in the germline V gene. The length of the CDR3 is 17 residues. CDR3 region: CASSPLGTTGVVTEAFF. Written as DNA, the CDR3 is TGTGCCAGCAGCCCCTTGGGTACTACAGGGGTTGTCACTGAAGCTTTCTTT.

The CDR3 bases are TGTGCCAGCAGCGTAGGACAGGCGGATTCACCCCTCCACTTT. Translated, it gives CASSVGQADSPLHF. The chain combines TRBV9 with TRBJ1-6; D is possibly TRBD1 (6 bases). The V and J ends lost 0 bases and 8 bases respectively, with 9 bases between them. This CDR3 contains 14 residues. The germline CDR1 and CDR2 sequences are SGDLS and YYNGEE.

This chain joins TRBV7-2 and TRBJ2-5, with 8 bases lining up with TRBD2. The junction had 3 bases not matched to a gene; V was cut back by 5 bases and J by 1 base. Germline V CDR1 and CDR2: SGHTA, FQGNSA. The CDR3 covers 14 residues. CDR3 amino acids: CASSPGTSQETQYF. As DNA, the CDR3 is TGTGCCAGCAGCCCCGGGACTAGCCAAGAGACCCAGTACTTC.

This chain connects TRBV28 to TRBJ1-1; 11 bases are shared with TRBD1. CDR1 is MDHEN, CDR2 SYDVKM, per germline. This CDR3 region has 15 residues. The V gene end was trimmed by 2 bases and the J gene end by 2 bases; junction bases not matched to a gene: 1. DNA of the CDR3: TGTGCCAGCAGTTTAGGGACAGGGGGAAACACTGAAGCTTTCTTT. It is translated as CASSLGTGGNTEAFF.

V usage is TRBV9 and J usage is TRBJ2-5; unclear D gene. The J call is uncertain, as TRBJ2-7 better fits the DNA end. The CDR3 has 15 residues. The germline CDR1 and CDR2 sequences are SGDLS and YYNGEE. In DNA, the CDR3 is TGTGCCAGCAGCCCCAGGCGTCTTACCTCCTACGAGCAGTACTTC. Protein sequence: CASSPRRLTSYEQYF.

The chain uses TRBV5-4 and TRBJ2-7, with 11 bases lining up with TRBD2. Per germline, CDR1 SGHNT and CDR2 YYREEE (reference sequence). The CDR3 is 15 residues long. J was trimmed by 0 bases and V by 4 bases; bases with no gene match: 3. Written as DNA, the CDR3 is TGTGCCAGCAGCCCGGGACTAGCGGCCTCCTACGAGCAGTACTTC. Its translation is CASSPGLAASYEQYF.

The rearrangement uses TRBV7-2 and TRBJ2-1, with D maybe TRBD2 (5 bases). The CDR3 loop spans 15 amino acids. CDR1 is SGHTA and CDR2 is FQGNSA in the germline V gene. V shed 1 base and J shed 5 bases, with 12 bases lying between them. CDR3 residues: CASSLESGPDNEQFF. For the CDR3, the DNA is TGTGCCAGCAGCTTAGAAAGCGGACCAGACAATGAGCAGTTCTTC.

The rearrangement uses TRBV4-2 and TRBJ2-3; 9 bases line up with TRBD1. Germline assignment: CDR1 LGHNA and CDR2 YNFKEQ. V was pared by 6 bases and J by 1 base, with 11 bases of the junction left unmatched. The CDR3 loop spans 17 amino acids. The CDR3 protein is CASSGDRASSGTDTQYF. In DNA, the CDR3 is TGTGCCAGCAGTGGGGACAGGGCTTCGTCCGGCACAGATACGCAGTATTTT.

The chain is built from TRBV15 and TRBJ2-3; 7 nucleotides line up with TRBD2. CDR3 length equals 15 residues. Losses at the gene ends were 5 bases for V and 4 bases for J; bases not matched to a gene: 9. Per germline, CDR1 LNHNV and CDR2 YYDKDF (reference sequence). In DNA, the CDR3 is TGTGCCACCAGCGGCAGGCGGGGGAGGGCAGATACGCAGTATTTT. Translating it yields CATSGRRGRADTQYF.

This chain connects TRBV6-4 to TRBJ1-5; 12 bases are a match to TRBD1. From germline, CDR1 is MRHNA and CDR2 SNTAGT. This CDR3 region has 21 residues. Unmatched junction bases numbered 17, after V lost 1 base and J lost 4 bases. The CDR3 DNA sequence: TGTGCCAGCAGTGACTGGGGCTCGGGACAGGGGGCCACCAGACGTAATCAGCCCCAGCATTTT. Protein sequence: CASSDWGSGQGATRRNQPQHF.

The CDR3 nucleotides read TGTGCCAGCAGCTTAGTAGGCGGCAGGGATGGCTACACCTTC. It codes for CASSLVGGRDGYTF. The chain is built from TRBV11-3 and TRBJ1-2; a weak D match, TRBD1 (5 bases). Trimming shortened V by 1 base and J by 6 bases, and 12 bases separated the two germline ends. This CDR3 contains 14 residues. Germline CDR1 and CDR2: SGHNT and YENEEA.

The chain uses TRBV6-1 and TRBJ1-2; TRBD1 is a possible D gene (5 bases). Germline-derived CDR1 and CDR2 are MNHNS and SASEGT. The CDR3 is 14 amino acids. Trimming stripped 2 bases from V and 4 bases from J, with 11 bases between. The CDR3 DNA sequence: TGTGCCAGCAGTGAAAGGGGCGCAGCCTATGGCTACACCTTC. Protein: CASSERGAAYGYTF.

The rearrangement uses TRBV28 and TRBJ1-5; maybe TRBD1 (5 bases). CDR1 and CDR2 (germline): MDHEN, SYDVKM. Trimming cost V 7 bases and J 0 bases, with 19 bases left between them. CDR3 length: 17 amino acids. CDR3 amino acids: CASTSPGGDYSNQPQHF. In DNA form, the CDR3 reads TGTGCCAGCACTTCGCCGGGAGGGGACTATAGCAATCAGCCCCAGCATTTT. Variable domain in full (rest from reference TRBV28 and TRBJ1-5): DVKVTQSSRYLVKRTGEKVFLECVQDMDHENMFWYRQDPGLGLRLIYFSYDVKMKEKGDIPEGYSVSREKKERFSLILESASTNQTSMYLCASTSPGGDYSNQPQHFGDGTRLSIL.

CDR3: CASSLGGEQFF. CDR3 DNA sequence: TGTGCCAGCAGCTTAGGGGGGGAGCAGTTCTTC. The rearrangement uses TRBV7-3 and TRBJ2-1; D perhaps matches TRBD2 (6 bases). CDR1 and CDR2 from the germline V gene are SGHTA and FQGTGA. There are 11 residues in the CDR3. Trimming removed 2 bases from V and 10 bases from J, with 6 bases in between.

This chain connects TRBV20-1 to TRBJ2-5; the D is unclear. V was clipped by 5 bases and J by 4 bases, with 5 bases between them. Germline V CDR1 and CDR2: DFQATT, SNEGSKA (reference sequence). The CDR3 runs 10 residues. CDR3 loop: CSAPLETQYF. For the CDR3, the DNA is TGCAGTGCTCCCTTAGAGACCCAGTACTTC.

CDR3 sequence (DNA): TGTGCCAGCTCACCACGGCCATCACAGTTTAGCACAGATACGCAGTATTTT. Protein: CASSPRPSQFSTDTQYF. The chain combines TRBV18 with TRBJ2-3, with D unresolved. V lost 1 base and J 0 bases, leaving 14 bases between the germline ends. From germline, CDR1 is KGHSH and CDR2 LQKENI. The CDR3 extends over 17 amino acids.

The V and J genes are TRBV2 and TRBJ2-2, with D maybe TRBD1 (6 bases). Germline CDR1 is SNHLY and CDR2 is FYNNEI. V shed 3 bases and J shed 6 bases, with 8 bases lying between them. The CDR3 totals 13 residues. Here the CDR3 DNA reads TGTGCCAGCAGTGACAGGGGACCCGGGGAGCTGTTTTTT. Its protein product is CASSDRGPGELFF.

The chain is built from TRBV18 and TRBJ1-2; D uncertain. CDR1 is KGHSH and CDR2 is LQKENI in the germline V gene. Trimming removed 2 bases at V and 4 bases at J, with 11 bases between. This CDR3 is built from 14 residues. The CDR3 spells CASSPSPESYGYTF. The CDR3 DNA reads TGTGCCAGCTCACCAAGCCCGGAGTCCTATGGCTACACCTTC.

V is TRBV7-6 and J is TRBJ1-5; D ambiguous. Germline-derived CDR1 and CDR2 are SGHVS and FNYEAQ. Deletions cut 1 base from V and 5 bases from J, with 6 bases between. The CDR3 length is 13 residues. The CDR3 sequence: CASSLGRYQPQHF. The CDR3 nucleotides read TGTGCCAGCAGCTTAGGGAGGTATCAGCCCCAGCATTTT. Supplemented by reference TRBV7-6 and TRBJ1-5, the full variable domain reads GAGVSQSPRYKVTKRGQDVALRCDPISGHVSLYWYRQALGQGPEFLTYFNYEAQQDKSGLPNDRFSAERPEGSISTLTIQRTEQRDSAMYRCASSLGRYQPQHFGDGTRLSIL.

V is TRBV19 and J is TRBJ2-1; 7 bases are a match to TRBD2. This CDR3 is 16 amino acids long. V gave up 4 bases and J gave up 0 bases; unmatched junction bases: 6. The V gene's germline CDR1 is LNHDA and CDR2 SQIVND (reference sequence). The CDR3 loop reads CASSRRTSSSYNEQFF. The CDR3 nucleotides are TGTGCCAGTAGTAGGAGGACTAGTAGCTCCTACAATGAGCAGTTCTTC.

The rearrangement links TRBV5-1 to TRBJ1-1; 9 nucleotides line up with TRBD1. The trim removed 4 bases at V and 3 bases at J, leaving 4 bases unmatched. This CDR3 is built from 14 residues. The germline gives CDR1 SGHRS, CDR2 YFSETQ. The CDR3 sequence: CASSVGQGHTEAFF. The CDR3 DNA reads TGCGCCAGCAGCGTGGGACAGGGCCACACTGAAGCTTTCTTT.

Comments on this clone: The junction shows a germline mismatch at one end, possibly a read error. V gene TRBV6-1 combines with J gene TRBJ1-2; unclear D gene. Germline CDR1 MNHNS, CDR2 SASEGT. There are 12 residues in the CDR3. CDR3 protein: CASRRREEVGFF. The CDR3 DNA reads TGTGCCAGCAGGAGGAGAGAGGAGGTCGGTTTTTTC.

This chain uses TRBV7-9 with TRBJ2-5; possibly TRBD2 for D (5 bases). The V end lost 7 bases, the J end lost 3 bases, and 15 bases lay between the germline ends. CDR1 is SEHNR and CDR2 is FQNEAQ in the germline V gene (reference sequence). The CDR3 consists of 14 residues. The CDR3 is CASTRVLEKETQYF. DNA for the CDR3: TGTGCCAGCACGAGGGTGCTGGAGAAAGAGACCCAGTACTTC.

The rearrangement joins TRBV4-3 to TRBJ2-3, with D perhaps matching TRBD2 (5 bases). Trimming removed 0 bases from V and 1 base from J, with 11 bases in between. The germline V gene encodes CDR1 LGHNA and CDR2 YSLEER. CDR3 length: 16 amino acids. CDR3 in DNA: TGCGCCAGCAGCCAAGAACGAGGGTGGGGCACAGATACGCAGTATTTT. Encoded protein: CASSQERGWGTDTQYF.